One and the same sample provided the 25 T cell receptor beta chains below, sequenced in a study of long-term antiretroviral therapy in people with HIV (dated by TCRdb to between 2021 and 2022). Sequencing of the TRB variable region was done with the immunoSEQ hsTCRB v3.0 assay at survey level resolution. Here the immuneACCESS table is served through TCRdb, limited to in-frame sequences with V and J called. Missing clones are a known gap in these copies; in checked studies unresolved V genes cover under half, and the rest lacks a known reason. This sample holds some 16,000 clones; more than 75% were observed only once. The ten top clones hold around 4.9% of the sample. Sequenced material: unsorted PBMCs, taken 0.5 years after starting antiretroviral therapy. All receptors derive from a woman aged 40 to 50 with HIV.

This chain links TRBV5-1 with TRBJ1-1, with 12 bases aligning to TRBD1. The CDR3 has 17 amino acids. V lost 0 bases and J lost 4; bases outside the gene matches: 7. Germline V gene data show CDR1 as SGHRS and CDR2 as YFSETQ. The CDR3 spells CASSLVGQGAFGTEAFF. CDR3 coding DNA: TGCGCCAGCAGCTTGGTGGGACAGGGGGCCTTTGGCACTGAAGCTTTCTTT.

V usage is TRBV4-2 and J usage is TRBJ2-1, with D maybe TRBD1 (6 bases). CDR1 and CDR2 from the germline V gene are LGHNA and YNFKEQ. This CDR3 has 14 residues. Trimming stripped 2 bases from V and 5 bases from J, with 10 bases between. The CDR3 sequence: CASSQPQGDNEQFF. The DNA for the CDR3 is TGTGCCAGCAGCCAACCACAGGGCGACAATGAGCAGTTCTTC.

This clone was seen only a few times. V and J are TRBV28 and TRBJ2-7; 11 nucleotides line up with TRBD2. The CDR3 length is 14 residues. V lost 6 bases, J lost 2 bases, and 3 bases stayed unmatched. The V gene's germline CDR1 is MDHEN and CDR2 SYDVKM. CDR3 coding DNA: TGTGCCAGCAGACCGGGACTAGCGGCCTACGAGCAGTACTTC. This sequence encodes CASRPGLAAYEQYF.

The V and J genes are TRBV28 and TRBJ2-6; the D is unclear. V gave up 2 bases and J gave up 2 bases, with 13 bases separating them. CDR1 MDHEN and CDR2 SYDVKM come from the germline V gene. The CDR3 extends over 17 amino acids. CDR3 sequence: CASSLRAGLAGANVLTF. The CDR3 DNA follows: TGTGCCAGCAGTTTACGGGCAGGTTTAGCTGGGGCCAACGTCCTGACTTTC.

The genes are TRBV6-5 and TRBJ2-3, with D tentatively TRBD2 (5 bases). The CDR3 has 15 residues. Germline V CDR1 and CDR2: MNHEY, SVGAGI. V lost 0 bases to trimming and J lost 2 bases, with 9 bases between them. The CDR3 DNA follows: TGTGCCAGCAGTTACTCCCGGGAAGACACAGATACGCAGTATTTT. It encodes CASSYSREDTDTQYF.

This rearrangement joins TRBV11-3 to TRBJ1-3; no firm D call. The CDR3 is made up of 14 amino acids. Germline loops: CDR1 SGHNT, CDR2 YENEEA. The V end lost 0 bases, the J end lost 4 bases, and 7 bases lay between the germline ends. The CDR3 DNA reads TGTGCCAGCAGCTTAGATTCAGACGGAAACACCATATATTTT. Translated: CASSLDSDGNTIYF.

The chain employs TRBV5-4 and TRBJ2-7; TRBD2 aligns across 8 bases. Looked up from germline, CDR1 is SGHNT and CDR2 is YYREEE (reference sequence). This CDR3 region has 15 residues. Trimming removed 0 bases from V and 1 base from J; junction bases left unmatched: 3. The CDR3 DNA reads as TGTGCCAGCAGCTTGGATTTAGCGGGGTCCTACGAGCAGTACTTC. This codes for CASSLDLAGSYEQYF.

This chain uses TRBV2 with TRBJ2-2; TRBD2 matches 7 bases. The V gene's germline CDR1 is SNHLY and CDR2 FYNNEI. The CDR3 runs to 15 residues. The J segment lost 0 bases and the V segment lost 8 bases, leaving 6 bases of the junction unmatched. CDR3 sequence reads: CASRGGASNTGELFF. CDR3 DNA sequence: TGTGCCAGCCGGGGAGGGGCCTCGAACACCGGGGAGCTGTTTTTT.

V gene TRBV10-3 combines with J gene TRBJ2-3; perhaps TRBD1 as D (6 bases). Between the trimmed V and J ends, which lost 8 bases and 2 bases, there was a span of 11 bases. Germline CDR1 and CDR2: ENHRY and SYGVKD. CDR3 size: 13 residues. The CDR3: CAIVRGPTDTQYF. The CDR3 DNA reads as TGTGCCATCGTCAGGGGTCCCACAGATACGCAGTATTTT.

The CDR3 protein is CASSLQGASTDTQYF. The CDR3 bases are TGTGCCAGCAGTCTACAGGGGGCGAGCACAGATACGCAGTATTTT. The chain couples TRBV6-5 to TRBJ2-3, with 9 positions matching TRBD1. The CDR3 totals 15 residues. Germline assignment: CDR1 MNHEY and CDR2 SVGAGI. V was pared by 5 bases and J by 0 bases, with 3 bases of the junction left unmatched.

This chain uses TRBV7-2 with TRBJ2-7; TRBD1 aligns across 7 bases. The CDR3 length is 15 residues. The V gene's germline CDR1 is SGHTA and CDR2 FQGNSA. V lost 3 bases to trimming and J lost 2 bases; unmatched junction nucleotides: 7. The CDR3 bases are TGTGCCAGCAGCTTTTCGACAGGGAAGACCTACGAGCAGTACTTC. This translates into CASSFSTGKTYEQYF.

V is TRBV28 and J is TRBJ1-5, with 7 positions matching TRBD1. V lost 8 bases, J lost 4 bases, and 11 bases stayed unmatched. Germline assignment: CDR1 MDHEN and CDR2 SYDVKM. CDR3 length: 15 residues. This CDR3 is CASGTRGFDNQPQHF. The CDR3 DNA reads as TGTGCCAGCGGAACCAGGGGGTTTGATAATCAGCCCCAGCATTTT.

J is TRBJ1-2 and V is TRBV20-1; D possibly corresponds to TRBD1 (5 bases). Germline V CDR1 and CDR2: DFQATT, SNEGSKA (reference sequence). This CDR3 is 11 amino acids long. The DNA of the CDR3 is TGCAGCGGAGGGTGGGGGGATGGCTACACCTTC. It translates to CSGGWGDGYTF.

The J gene is TRBJ2-1, the V gene TRBV4-3; tentative D call: TRBD1 (6 bases). The CDR3 extends over 15 amino acids. CDR1 is LGHNA, CDR2 YSLEER, per germline. Trimming stripped 1 base from V and 3 bases from J, with 10 bases between. CDR3 nucleotides: TGCGCCAGCAGCCAAGGTGTAGGGGGCTACAATGAGCAGTTCTTC. It codes for CASSQGVGGYNEQFF.

This chain links TRBV5-4 with TRBJ2-7; D might be TRBD2 (6 bases). From germline, CDR1 is SGHNT and CDR2 YYREEE (reference sequence). This CDR3 contains 14 residues. The V end lost 3 bases, the J end lost 0 bases, and 10 bases lay between the germline ends. CDR3 residues: CASSSLGGSYEQYF. DNA of the CDR3: TGTGCCAGCAGCTCCCTGGGGGGCTCCTACGAGCAGTACTTC. Full variable domain (missing parts from reference TRBV5-4 and TRBJ2-7): ETGVTQSPTHLIKTRGQQVTLRCSSQSGHNTVSWYQQALGQGPQFIFQYYREEENGRGNFPPRFSGLQFPNYSSELNVNALELDDSALYLCASSSLGGSYEQYFGPGTRLTVT.

This clone was counted a single time. The genes are TRBV5-4 and TRBJ2-1, with 13 bases aligning to TRBD2. The CDR3 runs 17 residues. J gave up 8 bases and V 3 bases, and 11 bases lay outside the gene matches. CDR1 SGHNT and CDR2 YYREEE come from the germline V gene (reference sequence). The CDR3 reads CASSYQETSGRWDEQFF. The CDR3 region has the DNA TGTGCCAGCAGCTACCAAGAGACTAGCGGGAGGTGGGATGAGCAGTTCTTC.

The CDR3 loop reads CASSQFAITHNEQFF. DNA for the CDR3: TGTGCCAGCAGCCAATTCGCGATTACACACAATGAGCAGTTCTTC. This chain joins TRBV5-6 and TRBJ2-1; no firm D call. The CDR3 covers 15 residues. Germline CDR1 reads SGHDT; CDR2 reads YYEEEE. Trimming stripped 4 bases from V and 5 bases from J, with 16 bases between.

This clone was counted a single time. The rearrangement joins TRBV6-6 to TRBJ2-5, with TRBD2 matching 10 bases. V lost 6 bases to trimming and J lost 3 bases; unmatched junction nucleotides: 7. This CDR3 has 15 amino acids. The germline gives CDR1 MNHNY, CDR2 SVGAGI (reference sequence). CDR3 DNA: TGTGCCAGCAGGTCTCCGGGACTAGCGAAAGAGACCCAGTACTTC. Its translation is CASRSPGLAKETQYF.

As DNA, the CDR3 is TGTGCCAGCAGTGAAGCAGGGCTAGCGGGAGTCATCGGGGAGCTGTTTTTT. It encodes CASSEAGLAGVIGELFF. The V and J genes are TRBV6-1 and TRBJ2-2, with TRBD2 matching over 10 bases. Germline CDR1 reads MNHNS; CDR2 reads SASEGT. This CDR3 contains 17 residues. Trimming cost V 0 bases and J 7 bases; bases outside gene matches: 8.

The chain links TRBV7-9 to TRBJ2-7; tentatively, D is TRBD1 or TRBD2 (7 bases each). The CDR3 consists of 14 residues. V shed 4 bases and J shed 3 bases, with 13 bases lying between them. Germline V gene lookup returns CDR1 SEHNR and CDR2 FQNEAQ (reference sequence). CDR3 sequence reads: CASSSGGQHYEQYF. In DNA, the CDR3 is TGTGCCAGCAGCTCGGGGGGACAGCACTACGAGCAGTACTTC.

The gene calls are TRBV5-1 and TRBJ2-5, with TRBD1 as a possible D gene (6 bases). Germline V gene sequence: CDR1 SGHRS, CDR2 YFSETQ. CDR3 length: 15 residues. V lost 4 bases and J lost 1, with 14 bases in between. The CDR3 reads CASSKTGTIQETQYF. DNA for the CDR3: TGCGCCAGCAGCAAAACAGGGACCATCCAAGAGACCCAGTACTTC.

V usage is TRBV6-1 and J usage is TRBJ1-3; no clear D. The germline gives CDR1 MNHNS, CDR2 SASEGT. V lost 0 bases to trimming and J lost 0 bases, with 6 bases between them. The CDR3 is 15 residues long. In nucleotides, the CDR3 is TGTGCCAGCAGTGAAGCTAGGCCCTCTGGAAACACCATATATTTT. Its protein is CASSEARPSGNTIYF.

This chain uses TRBV4-1 with TRBJ2-1, with TRBD2 identical over 7 bases. Germline CDR1 MGHRA, CDR2 YSYEKL. V shed 4 bases, J shed 4 bases, and the junction held 7 bases outside the gene matches. The CDR3 runs 15 residues. CDR3 amino acids: CASSPTLAEYNEQFF. The CDR3 coding sequence is TGCGCCAGCAGCCCAACGCTAGCGGAGTACAATGAGCAGTTCTTC.

The V gene is TRBV7-8, the J gene TRBJ2-2; TRBD1 is a possible D gene (5 bases). Germline-derived CDR1 and CDR2 are SGHVS and FQNEAQ. CDR3 length: 14 residues. Trimming pared 4 bases from V and 3 bases from J, leaving 9 bases between. CDR3 region: CASSSQTDTGELFF. CDR3 bases: TGTGCCAGCAGCTCCCAGACAGACACCGGGGAGCTGTTTTTT.

The rearrangement joins TRBV7-9 to TRBJ1-1; the D is unclear. The CDR3 has 16 amino acids. Trimming cost V 4 bases and J 1 base, with 16 bases left between them. Germline V lookup: CDR1 SEHNR, CDR2 FQNEAQ (reference sequence). This CDR3 reads CASSYGSSARNTEAFF. The CDR3 DNA is TGTGCCAGCAGCTACGGTTCATCGGCCAGGAACACTGAAGCTTTCTTT.